This T cell receptor beta chain was profiled in a study of vaccination and CD4 T cells after COVID-19. This clonotype was seen more than once but under ten times. In TCRdb, the PCR reads were re-called with MiXCR into one record per CDR3 protein. The sample shows about 20,000 distinct CDR3 sequences, about 59% of them seen only once. Specimen: CD4+ T cells from blood, collected before SARS-CoV-2 vaccination. The receptor was derived from a human donor who had recovered from COVID-19.

This CDR3 reads CASRPLGGSNQPQHF. CDR3 in DNA: TGTGCCAGCAGACCCTTAGGGGGTAGCAATCAGCCCCAGCATTTT. This chain links TRBV6-1 with TRBJ1-5; D is possibly TRBD1 (6 bases). The ends were cut back, 6 bases at V and 0 bases at J, with 12 bases in the middle. This CDR3 has 15 residues. Germline loops: CDR1 MNHNS, CDR2 SASEGT.